This T cell receptor (beta chain) was captured by sequencing in a study of blood T cell repertoires in COVID-19. On the study more broadly: The analysed material was cDNA or gDNA that came from T cells, B-cell-depleted T cells, or PBMCs.

In the authors' workflow: Reference gene primer amplification gave nucleated cell count estimates. Sequencing was performed with immunoSEQ multiplex PCR; in TCRdb, only in-frame clones are kept and a portion is missing. V and J calls and clone size are as listed in that table; D and trimming were resolved from the DNA. The data show 150,000 to 200,000 clones, around 85% seen once. Germline assignment: CDR1 SGDLS and CDR2 YYNGEE. The CDR3 has 16 residues. After removal of 4 bases from V and 7 bases from J, the junction contained 13 bases not matched to a gene. This receptor was taken from a man between 60 and 70 years old with active or convalescent COVID-19. V gene TRBV9 combines with J gene TRBJ1-5; TRBD1 matches 8 bases. The sequenced sample consisted of peripheral blood. The CDR3 nucleotides read TGTGCCAGCAGCTCAGGGGGCGAGGGGGCAGGGCAGCCCCAGCATTTT. Translated, it gives CASSSGGEGAGQPQHF. Complete variable domain (other parts from reference TRBV9 and TRBJ1-5): DSGVTQTPKHLITATGQRVTLRCSPRSGDLSVYWYQQSLDQGLQFLIQYYNGEERAKGNILERFSAQQFPDLHSELNLSSLELGDSALYFCASSSGGEGAGQPQHFGDGTRLSIL.